This TCR beta chain was observed in a study of early T cells in non-severe SARS-CoV-2 infection. A few counts support this clonotype. V trimming: 6 bases; J trimming: 7 bases; junction bases outside the gene matches: 13. CDR1 is DFQATT, CDR2 SNEGSKA, per germline (reference sequence). This CDR3 is built from 15 residues. TCRdb reanalysed the 5' RACE reads using MiXCR and keeps one entry per CDR3 protein. Found here are around 65,000 distinct CDR3 sequences, roughly 13% of them singletons; the top ten hold under 1.5%. This clonotype was sampled from an adult who was a healthcare worker with PCR-confirmed SARS-CoV-2 infection or an uninfected control (not recorded which). Sequences were derived from whole blood, sampled at baseline. The chain is built from TRBV20-1 and TRBJ2-1, with TRBD1 matching 9 bases. This CDR3 is CSAPSPRDRANEQFF. The DNA for the CDR3 is TGCAGTGCCCCAAGCCCCCGGGACAGGGCAAATGAGCAGTTCTTC.